This T cell receptor beta chain appears in the sequencing data of a study of blood T cells in healthy people across ages. With a J-beta primer mix and a sample-barcoded 5' primer, a second PCR ran about 7 to 12 cycles. MiXCR, run by TCRdb on the 5' RACE reads, gives a single entry per CDR3 protein. The sample consists of approximately 1.5 million distinct CDR3 sequences, about 31% of them appearing once. This clonotype was picked up a small number of times. The CDR3 runs 16 residues. V was pared by 0 bases and J by 4 bases, with 12 bases between. The germline gives CDR1 MNHNY, CDR2 SVGAGI (reference sequence).

The chain uses TRBV6-6 and TRBJ2-2; maybe TRBD2 (6 bases). The source of this sequence is a woman between 25 and 40 years old in good health. Sequenced input: blood. CDR3 loop: CASSYSRKEGTGELFF. CDR3 nucleotide sequence: TGTGCCAGCAGTTACTCGCGCAAGGAGGGCACCGGGGAGCTGTTTTTT.